Shown below are 27 T cell receptor beta chains from a single sample sequenced in a study of blood T cell repertoires in COVID-19. Sequencing used immunoSEQ multiplex PCR; TCRdb keeps in-frame clones, though not all of them. The sample yields over 400,000 clones, 80% to 90% seen once. The sample was peripheral blood. These receptors were obtained from a woman younger than 45 with active or convalescent COVID-19.

The chain recombines TRBV5-1 with TRBJ1-2; D is perhaps TRBD1 (5 bases). Per the germline V gene, CDR1 is SGHRS and CDR2 is YFSETQ. The CDR3 has 15 residues. The V end lost 0 bases, the J end lost 4 bases, and 13 bases lay between the germline ends. The CDR3 region is CASSLAGTSGYGYTF. In DNA, the CDR3 is TGCGCCAGCAGCTTGGCGGGGACTTCTGGCTATGGCTACACCTTC.

The sample holds a few counts of this clone. The J gene is TRBJ1-5, the V gene TRBV5-5, with D tentatively TRBD1 (5 bases). Germline CDR1 SGHKS, CDR2 YYEKEE (reference sequence). V lost 3 bases and J 1 base, leaving 14 bases between the germline ends. The CDR3 covers 16 residues. CDR3 sequence reads: CASSSNLQGSNQPQHF. CDR3 sequence (DNA): TGTGCCAGCAGCTCCAACTTGCAGGGAAGCAATCAGCCCCAGCATTTT. Supplemented by reference TRBV5-5 and TRBJ1-5, the full variable domain reads DAGVTQSPTHLIKTRGQQVTLRCSPISGHKSVSWYQQVLGQGPQFIFQYYEKEERGRGNFPDRFSARQFPNYSSELNVNALLLGDSALYLCASSSNLQGSNQPQHFGDGTRLSIL.

In DNA, the CDR3 is TGTGCCAGCAGCCAAGTGGATGGGACAGGGATCTATGGCTACACCTTC. Translating gives CASSQVDGTGIYGYTF. The chain combines TRBV4-2 with TRBJ1-2; TRBD1 aligns across 9 bases. CDR3 length: 16 amino acids. The germline V gene has CDR1 LGHNA and CDR2 YNFKEQ. The V and J ends lost 1 base and 4 bases, in that order; junction bases with no gene match: 7.

V gene TRBV3-1 (or the pseudogene TRBV3-2) combines with J gene TRBJ2-7; TRBD1 or TRBD2 may be the D gene (6 bases each). The CDR3 length is 14 residues. V gave up 5 bases and J gave up 13 bases, with 24 bases separating them. Germline assignment: CDR1 LGHDT and CDR2 YNNKEL (reference sequence). Here the CDR3 DNA reads TGTGCCAGCAGCAAAGGGGGGCCGGTGTACGAGCTCTACTTC. Amino acids: CASSKGGPVYELYF.

The V and J genes are TRBV3-1 (or the pseudogene TRBV3-2) and TRBJ1-3, with TRBD1 matching 7 bases. Germline loops: CDR1 LGHDT, CDR2 YNNKEL (reference sequence). The CDR3 is 17 residues long. V shed 2 bases, J shed 0 bases, and the junction held 7 bases outside the gene matches. The CDR3 DNA is TGTGCCAGCAGCCAATCGGACAGGAGGGCCTCTGGAAACACCATATATTTT. It translates to CASSQSDRRASGNTIYF.

The chain carries TRBV6-5 and TRBJ1-4; TRBD1 aligns across 7 bases. The CDR3 has 13 residues. V shed 2 bases and J 7 bases; nucleotides not matched to a gene: 1. Germline CDR1 MNHEY, CDR2 SVGAGI. The chain's CDR3 is CASSYRGREKLFF. CDR3 sequence (DNA): TGTGCCAGCAGTTACAGGGGGCGTGAAAAACTGTTTTTT.

The V call is TRBV2, the J call TRBJ1-1; D might be TRBD1 (5 bases). The CDR3 totals 14 residues. Trimming cost V 6 bases and J 0 bases, with 11 bases left between them. Germline lookup yields CDR1 SNHLY and CDR2 FYNNEI. CDR3: CASRTETVNTEAFF. CDR3 coding DNA: TGTGCCAGCAGGACGGAGACAGTGAACACTGAAGCTTTCTTT.

In this sample, this clone turned up once. The chain joins TRBV20-1 to TRBJ1-4; the D is unclear. V lost 7 bases and J lost 7, with 10 bases in between. Germline CDR1 DFQATT, CDR2 SNEGSKA (reference sequence). The CDR3 runs 11 residues. The CDR3 reads CSVRSSEKLFF. The CDR3 coding sequence is TGCAGTGTAAGGAGCAGTGAAAAACTGTTTTTT.

The gene calls are TRBV5-1 and TRBJ2-3; a possible D gene is TRBD1 (6 bases). The ends were cut back, 4 bases at V and 4 bases at J, with 16 bases in the middle. CDR1 is SGHRS, CDR2 YFSETQ, per germline. This CDR3 is built from 15 residues. CDR3 region: CASSKGQFSADTQYF. DNA for the CDR3: TGCGCCAGCAGCAAGGGACAATTTTCCGCAGATACGCAGTATTTT.

The chain carries TRBV27 and TRBJ1-1, with D uncertain. With 8 bases removed from V and 5 bases from J, the gap between germline ends came to 21 bases. CDR1 is MNHEY and CDR2 is SMNVEV in the germline V gene (reference sequence). CDR3 length: 15 amino acids. The CDR3 region has the DNA TGTGCCAGCGCACCACCCTTGGGAGTGGGAACTGAAGCTTTCTTT. Amino acids: CASAPPLGVGTEAFF.

J is TRBJ1-2 and V is TRBV6-5; maybe TRBD1 (5 bases). Looked up from germline, CDR1 is MNHEY and CDR2 is SVGAGI. This CDR3 contains 13 residues. Deletions cut 6 bases from V and 6 bases from J, with 14 bases between. CDR3 sequence: CASRIGVTDGYTF. The CDR3 DNA reads TGTGCCAGCAGAATAGGGGTGACGGATGGCTACACCTTC.

The V call is TRBV7-6, the J call TRBJ2-7, with D perhaps matching TRBD1 (6 bases). The CDR3 extends over 15 amino acids. The germline V gene has CDR1 SGHVS and CDR2 FNYEAQ. V was trimmed by 6 bases and J by 0 bases, leaving 15 bases between them. DNA for the CDR3: TGTGCCAGCAGTCCACAGGGCCCCACCTCCTACGAGCAGTACTTC. Translated: CASSPQGPTSYEQYF.

The chain joins TRBV19 to TRBJ1-1, with D perhaps TRBD1 (6 bases). CDR1 is LNHDA, CDR2 SQIVND, per germline (reference sequence). The germline V and J ends were trimmed by 7 bases and 3 bases, with 18 bases remaining between them. The CDR3 consists of 15 residues. In nucleotides, the CDR3 is TGTGCCAGTACTCCCTTGAGAAAGGGGGACACTGAAGCTTTCTTT. This sequence encodes CASTPLRKGDTEAFF.

This chain links TRBV5-5 with TRBJ1-4, with D uncertain. V was shortened by 0 bases and J by 8 bases, with 14 bases between the two germline ends. This CDR3 contains 15 residues. Germline CDR1 SGHKS, CDR2 YYEKEE (reference sequence). The CDR3 sequence: CASSLAGFEREKLFF. The DNA of the CDR3 is TGTGCCAGCAGCTTGGCCGGTTTTGAACGCGAAAAACTGTTTTTT.

The V gene is TRBV5-1, the J gene TRBJ1-1; possibly TRBD1 for D (5 bases). The CDR3 contains 17 residues. The V end lost 3 bases, the J end lost 0 bases, and 18 bases lay between the germline ends. Germline values: CDR1 SGHRS, CDR2 YFSETQ. The CDR3 DNA reads TGCGCCAGCAGCTGGGCTTCTGGGCGGACAATGAACACTGAAGCTTTCTTT. The encoded protein is CASSWASGRTMNTEAFF.

The chain is built from TRBV29-1 and TRBJ2-1; D may be TRBD1 (6 bases). Looked up from germline, CDR1 is SQVTM and CDR2 is ANQGSEA. Trimming took 7 bases from V and 7 from J, leaving 23 bases between them. The CDR3 is made up of 15 amino acids. The CDR3 region has the DNA TGCAGCGGATTCTCTTACCCGGGGACAAGGAATGAGCAGTTCTTC. Its translation is CSGFSYPGTRNEQFF.

V and J are TRBV14 and TRBJ2-7; TRBD1 matches at 7 bases. V dropped 4 bases and J dropped 3; count of bases not matched to a gene: 6. The CDR3 has 14 residues. Germline V CDR1 and CDR2: SGHDN, FVKESK. CDR3: CASSLGQPFYEQYF. The CDR3 nucleotides read TGTGCCAGCAGCCTGGGACAGCCTTTCTACGAGCAGTACTTC.

The chain uses TRBV7-9 and TRBJ2-7, with 7 bases identical to TRBD1. The CDR3 is 13 residues long. CDR1 and CDR2 from the germline V gene are SEHNR and FQNEAQ (reference sequence). V trimming: 5 bases; J trimming: 5 bases; junction bases outside the gene matches: 6. As DNA, the CDR3 is TGTGCCAGCAGCAAAACCACAGGGGACGAGCAGTACTTC. Amino acids: CASSKTTGDEQYF.

The chain combines TRBV7-2 with TRBJ1-4; D is perhaps TRBD1 (6 bases). V was shortened by 5 bases and J by 0 bases, with 19 bases between the two germline ends. The CDR3 runs 18 residues. CDR1 is SGHTA, CDR2 FQGNSA, per germline. CDR3 region: CASSRHHGQTATNEKLFF. The CDR3 DNA is TGTGCCAGCAGCCGCCACCACGGACAGACAGCAACTAATGAAAAACTGTTTTTT.

This clone has a handful of counts. In the same sample, other DNA sequences code for this CDR3. The CDR3 DNA follows: TGTGCCAGCAGCTTAACAGGGGACAATCAGCCCCAGCATTTT. It specifies CASSLTGDNQPQHF. V usage is TRBV6-5 and J usage is TRBJ1-5; 7 nucleotides match TRBD1. After removal of 6 bases from V and 3 bases from J, the junction contained 5 bases not matched to a gene. CDR1 is MNHEY, CDR2 SVGAGI, per germline. The CDR3 runs 14 residues.

CDR3 DNA: TGTGCCATCAGTGAGTCGTTGTCCTTCGGACAGGGGGCGGGCGAGCAGTACTTC. It encodes CAISESLSFGQGAGEQYF. V and J are TRBV10-3 and TRBJ2-7; 11 nucleotides align to TRBD1. This CDR3 is built from 18 residues. Looked up from germline, CDR1 is ENHRY and CDR2 is SYGVKD. V dropped 0 bases and J dropped 6; count of bases not matched to a gene: 13.

In this sample, this clone turned up once. The chain uses TRBV6-6 and TRBJ1-5, with D hard to call. The CDR3 sequence is 14 residues long. Germline lookup yields CDR1 MNHNY and CDR2 SVGAGI (reference sequence). V was clipped by 2 bases and J by 2 bases, with 7 bases between them. The CDR3 nucleotides are TGTGCCAGCAGTTACGAGGCAGGCAATCAGCCCCAGCATTTT. This encodes CASSYEAGNQPQHF.

This clone was detected only once. The chain employs TRBV15 and TRBJ1-4; D remains unclear. Germline V gives CDR1 LNHNV, CDR2 YYDKDF (reference sequence). Trimming removed 8 bases from V and 1 base from J, with 14 bases in between. This CDR3 spans 15 amino acids. CDR3 DNA sequence: TGTGCCACCCGCCCTCGCGGGTTAACTAATGAAAAACTGTTTTTT. Encoded protein: CATRPRGLTNEKLFF.

The rearrangement joins TRBV18 to TRBJ2-3; 8 positions agree with TRBD2. The CDR3 has 20 residues. In germline, CDR1 is KGHSH, CDR2 LQKENI. V gave up 0 bases and J gave up 3 bases; unmatched junction bases: 17. CDR3 region: CASSPPIQSDGRAWTDTQYF. The CDR3 DNA follows: TGTGCCAGCTCACCACCGATTCAAAGTGACGGGAGGGCATGGACAGATACGCAGTATTTT.

This chain connects TRBV19 to TRBJ1-5, with TRBD1 identical over 7 bases. The ends lost 2 bases at V and 0 bases at J; junction bases unmatched: 10. This CDR3 contains 18 residues. Germline loops: CDR1 LNHDA, CDR2 SQIVND (reference sequence). The CDR3 coding sequence is TGTGCCAGTAGTATAACAGGGGACCCTTCCTATAGCAATCAGCCCCAGCATTTT. This encodes CASSITGDPSYSNQPQHF.

V usage is TRBV9 and J usage is TRBJ2-5; D might be TRBD2 (6 bases). Germline lookup yields CDR1 SGDLS and CDR2 YYNGEE. With 0 bases removed from V and 0 bases from J, the gap between germline ends came to 15 bases. The CDR3 is made up of 17 amino acids. CDR3 in amino acids: CASSVGRGGTNQETQYF. The CDR3 DNA follows: TGTGCCAGCAGCGTAGGTCGTGGGGGGACCAACCAAGAGACCCAGTACTTC. Combining the CDR3 with reference TRBV9 and TRBJ2-5 gives the whole variable domain DSGVTQTPKHLITATGQRVTLRCSPRSGDLSVYWYQQSLDQGLQFLIQYYNGEERAKGNILERFSAQQFPDLHSELNLSSLELGDSALYFCASSVGRGGTNQETQYFGPGTRLLVL.

This clone was seen a few times. The CDR3 reads CASSQDPASGLNEQFF. CDR3 nucleotides: TGCGCCAGCAGCCAAGATCCCGCTAGCGGTCTCAATGAGCAGTTCTTC. V gene TRBV4-1 combines with J gene TRBJ2-1; TRBD2 matches 7 bases. This CDR3 comprises 16 residues. Germline CDR1 and CDR2: MGHRA and YSYEKL. V was pared by 0 bases and J by 6 bases, with 8 bases of the junction left unmatched.